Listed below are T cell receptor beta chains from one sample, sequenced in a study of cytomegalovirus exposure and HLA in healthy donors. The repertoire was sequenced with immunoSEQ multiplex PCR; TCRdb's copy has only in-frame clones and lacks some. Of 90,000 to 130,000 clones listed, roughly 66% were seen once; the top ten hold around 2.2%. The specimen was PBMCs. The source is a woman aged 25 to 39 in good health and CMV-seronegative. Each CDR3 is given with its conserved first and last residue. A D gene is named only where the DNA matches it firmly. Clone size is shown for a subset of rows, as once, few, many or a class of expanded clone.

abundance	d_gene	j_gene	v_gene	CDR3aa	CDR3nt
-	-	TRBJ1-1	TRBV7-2	CASSLDDRPNTEAFF	TGTGCCAGCAGCTTAGATGACAGGCCGAACACTGAAGCTTTCTTT
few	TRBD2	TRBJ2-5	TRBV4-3	CASSQGERERDKGETQYF	TGCGCCAGCAGCCAAGGGGAGCGGGAGAGGGACAAAGGAGAGACCCAGTACTTC
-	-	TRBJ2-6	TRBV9	CASSGSGFAGANVLTF	TGTGCCAGCAGCGGTTCCGGGTTTGCTGGGGCCAACGTCCTGACTTTC
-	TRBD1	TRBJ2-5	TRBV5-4	CASSHPGTGRETQYF	TGTGCCAGCAGCCATCCAGGGACAGGGCGGGAGACCCAGTACTTC
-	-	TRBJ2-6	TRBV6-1	CASSELSGANVLTF	TGTGCCAGCAGTGAACTCTCTGGGGCCAACGTCCTGACTTTC
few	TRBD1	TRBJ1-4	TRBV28	CASSPGQGNNEKLFF	TGTGCCAGCAGTCCCGGACAGGGAAATAATGAAAAACTGTTTTTT
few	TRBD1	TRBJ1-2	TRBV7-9	CASSLAVRTGGVDGYTF	TGTGCCAGCAGCTTAGCGGTCAGGACAGGAGGAGTTGATGGCTACACCTTC
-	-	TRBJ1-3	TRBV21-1	CASSPHRGHYSGNTIYF	TGTGCCAGCAGCCCGCACAGGGGGCATTACTCTGGAAACACCATATATTTT
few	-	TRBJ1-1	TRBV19	CASKTPQGRVKNTEAFF	TGTGCCAGTAAAACACCCCAGGGGAGGGTTAAGAACACTGAAGCTTTCTTT
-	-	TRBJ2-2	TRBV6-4	CASSVADTGELFF	TGTGCCAGCAGTGTAGCGGACACCGGGGAGCTGTTTTTT
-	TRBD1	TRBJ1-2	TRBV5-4	CASSLPGQGGYTF	TGTGCCAGCAGCTTGCCGGGACAGGGTGGCTACACCTTC
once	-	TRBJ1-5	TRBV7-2	CASSPQENQPQHF	TGTGCCAGCAGCCCTCAGGAAAATCAGCCCCAGCATTTT
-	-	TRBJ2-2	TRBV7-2	CASSFQGGTGELFF	TGTGCCAGCAGCTTCCAGGGGGGCACCGGGGAGCTGTTTTTT
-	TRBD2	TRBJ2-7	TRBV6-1	CASSALSGRAYEQYF	TGTGCCAGCAGCGCCCTTAGCGGGAGGGCCTACGAGCAGTACTTC
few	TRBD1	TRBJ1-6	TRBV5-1	CASSLSDRANSPLHF	TGCGCCAGCAGCTTATCGGACAGGGCGAATTCACCCCTCCACTTT
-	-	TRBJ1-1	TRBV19	CASSTAGINTEAFF	TGTGCCAGTAGTACGGCAGGGATAAACACTGAAGCTTTCTTT
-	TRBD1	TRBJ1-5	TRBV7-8	CASSLSPGDRQPQHF	TGTGCCAGCAGCTTAAGTCCAGGGGACAGACAGCCCCAGCATTTT
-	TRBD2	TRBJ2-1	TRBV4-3	CASSQGTSVNEQFF	TGCGCCAGCAGCCAAGGGACTAGCGTGAATGAGCAGTTCTTC
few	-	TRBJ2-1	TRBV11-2	CASSLGSSYNEQFF	TGTGCCAGCAGCTTGGGGAGCTCCTACAATGAGCAGTTCTTC
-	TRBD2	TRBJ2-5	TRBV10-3	CAIKAGAAGETQYF	TGTGCCATCAAGGCGGGAGCCGCGGGAGAGACCCAGTACTTC
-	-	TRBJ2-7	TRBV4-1	CASRQDLPRELEVHEQYF	TGCGCCAGCAGACAAGACCTACCCCGGGAACTAGAAGTCCACGAGCAGTACTTC
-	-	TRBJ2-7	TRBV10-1	CASSSTRGDEQYF	TGCGCCAGCAGTTCGACTAGAGGGGACGAGCAGTACTTC
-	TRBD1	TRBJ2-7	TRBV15	CATSHLPGQGSGEQYF	TGTGCCACCAGCCATCTTCCGGGACAGGGGTCGGGGGAGCAGTACTTC
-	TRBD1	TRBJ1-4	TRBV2	CASSSQGARDEKLFF	TGTGCCAGCAGTTCACAGGGGGCCCGGGATGAAAAACTGTTTTTT
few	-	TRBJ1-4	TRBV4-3	CASSQGGGVAEKLFF	TGCGCCAGCAGCCAAGGCGGGGGAGTTGCCGAAAAACTGTTTTTT
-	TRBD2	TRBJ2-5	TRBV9	CASSSKLAGMETQYF	TGTGCCAGCAGCTCCAAACTAGCGGGAATGGAGACCCAGTACTTC
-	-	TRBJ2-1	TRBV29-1	CSVRDNEQFF	TGCAGCGTTCGGGACAATGAGCAGTTCTTC